These 32 T cell receptor beta chains originate from one sample sequenced in a study of T cell responses to AZD1222 COVID-19 vaccine. Clones were sequenced by immunoSEQ multiplex PCR, and TCRdb holds only the in-frame ones, with some missing. The data hold around 140,000 clones, with about nine tenths observed a single time. Sample: peripheral blood, taken 28 days after the second AZD1222 dose. The receptors were gathered from an adult who received the AZD1222 COVID-19 vaccine.

This rearrangement joins TRBV3-1 (or the pseudogene TRBV3-2) to TRBJ1-2, with D maybe TRBD1 (5 bases). The CDR3 consists of 15 residues. V was trimmed by 0 bases and J by 6 bases, leaving 14 bases between them. CDR1 is LGHDT, CDR2 YNNKEL, per germline (reference sequence). CDR3 amino acids: CASSQDDRQGNGYTF. The CDR3 DNA follows: TGTGCCAGCAGCCAAGATGATAGGCAGGGTAATGGCTACACCTTC.

V and J are TRBV2 and TRBJ1-4, with 7 bases lining up with TRBD1. The trim removed 6 bases at V and 3 bases at J, leaving 7 bases unmatched. This CDR3 has 15 amino acids. Germline V CDR1 and CDR2: SNHLY, FYNNEI. In nucleotides, the CDR3 is TGTGCCAGCAGACACCGGGACAGCCCTAATGAAAAACTGTTTTTT. Encoded protein: CASRHRDSPNEKLFF.

The chain employs TRBV30 and TRBJ2-1, with unresolved D. V lost 4 bases and J 4 bases, leaving 5 bases between the germline ends. Germline loops: CDR1 GTSNPN, CDR2 SVGIG (reference sequence). The CDR3 sequence is 11 residues long. This CDR3 reads CAWKLYNEQFF. CDR3 bases: TGTGCCTGGAAACTGTACAATGAGCAGTTCTTC.

The V call is TRBV20-1, the J call TRBJ2-1; no firm D call. CDR3 length: 19 residues. V was cut by 3 bases and J by 0 bases, with 24 bases left in between. CDR1 and CDR2 (germline): DFQATT, SNEGSKA (reference sequence). The CDR3: CSASLPPGAYSSSYNEQFF. DNA of the CDR3: TGCAGTGCTAGTCTCCCGCCAGGAGCCTACTCTAGCTCCTACAATGAGCAGTTCTTC.

The chain recombines TRBV9 with TRBJ1-3; no clear D gene. The germline V gene encodes CDR1 SGDLS and CDR2 YYNGEE. CDR3 length equals 16 residues. With 0 bases removed from V and 0 bases from J, the gap between germline ends came to 10 bases. CDR3 region: CASSVDKGTSGNTIYF. CDR3 nucleotide sequence: TGTGCCAGCAGCGTAGATAAGGGAACCTCTGGAAACACCATATATTTT.

The chain carries TRBV5-4 and TRBJ2-3; a weak D match, TRBD1 (6 bases). This CDR3 region has 15 residues. The germline CDR1 and CDR2 sequences are SGHNT and YYREEE (reference sequence). V dropped 4 bases and J dropped 0 bases, with 12 bases sitting between them. The DNA of the CDR3 is TGTGCCAGCAGCCGGGCAGGGGACAGCACAGATACGCAGTATTTT. Translation: CASSRAGDSTDTQYF.

In DNA form, the CDR3 reads TGTGCCAGCAGCCCTGACAGGGGGCGAGGCTACACCTTC. This encodes CASSPDRGRGYTF. The chain uses TRBV11-3 and TRBJ1-2; the match to TRBD1 covers 10 bases. V shed 5 bases, J shed 8 bases, and the junction held 5 bases outside the gene matches. CDR3 size: 13 residues. The V gene's germline CDR1 is SGHNT and CDR2 YENEEA.

The chain recombines TRBV6-5 with TRBJ2-5; TRBD2 aligns across 8 bases. Germline trimming cut 7 bases from V and 5 bases from J; bases unmatched to any gene: 12. The length of the CDR3 is 15 residues. In germline, CDR1 is MNHEY, CDR2 SVGAGI. CDR3 region: CASKGGRPPEETQYF. Here the CDR3 DNA reads TGTGCCAGCAAAGGCGGGAGGCCTCCAGAGGAGACCCAGTACTTC.

The table lists this clone with a count of one. The chain recombines TRBV18 with TRBJ1-1; D remains ambiguous. Germline V CDR1 and CDR2: KGHSH, LQKENI. Trimming took off 0 bases at V and 3 bases at J, with 8 bases between the two ends. This CDR3 is 14 amino acids long. The CDR3 spells CASSPPHDHTEAFF. In nucleotides, the CDR3 is TGTGCCAGCTCACCACCGCACGACCACACTGAAGCTTTCTTT.

This chain joins TRBV7-3 and TRBJ1-2; 7 bases are a match to TRBD1. With 0 bases clipped from V and 8 bases from J, the junction kept 6 bases outside the gene matches. This CDR3 region has 14 residues. Germline assignment: CDR1 SGHTA and CDR2 FQGTGA. Here the CDR3 DNA reads TGTGCCAGCAGCTTAACGAAGGGGGCCGGGGGCTACACCTTC. This codes for CASSLTKGAGGYTF. Combining the CDR3 with reference TRBV7-3 and TRBJ1-2 gives the whole variable domain GAGVSQTPSNKVTEKGKYVELRCDPISGHTALYWYRQSLGQGPEFLIYFQGTGAADDSGLPNDRFFAVRPEGSVSTLKIQRTERGDSAVYLCASSLTKGAGGYTFGSGTRLTVV.

The chain employs TRBV15 and TRBJ1-1; 8 positions match TRBD1. The CDR3 runs 14 residues. Per germline, CDR1 LNHNV and CDR2 YYDKDF (reference sequence). V dropped 8 bases and J dropped 7; count of bases not matched to a gene: 12. In nucleotides, the CDR3 is TGTGCCACCGGGGGGCAGGGGGCAGGTAGTGAAGCTTTCTTT. Translated: CATGGQGAGSEAFF.

This clone was detected only a few times. CDR3 amino acids: CASSFLTGAEAFF. The CDR3 nucleotides are TGTGCCAGCAGCTTCCTGACAGGGGCTGAAGCTTTCTTT. The chain couples TRBV5-6 to TRBJ1-1; 8 bases are a match to TRBD1. Germline V gene sequence: CDR1 SGHDT, CDR2 YYEEEE. V shed 2 bases and J 6 bases; nucleotides not matched to a gene: 3. This CDR3 spans 13 amino acids.

The chain employs TRBV7-9 and TRBJ1-3; 7 bases agree with TRBD1. Per the germline V gene, CDR1 is SEHNR and CDR2 is FQNEAQ (reference sequence). Germline trimming cut 1 base from V and 0 bases from J; bases unmatched to any gene: 3. This CDR3 is 16 amino acids long. CDR3 sequence (DNA): TGTGCCAGCAGCTTAGGGGGACAGATCTCTGGAAACACCATATATTTT. This sequence encodes CASSLGGQISGNTIYF.

This chain uses TRBV27 with TRBJ1-6; the D gene is possibly TRBD1 (5 bases). Looked up from germline, CDR1 is MNHEY and CDR2 is SMNVEV (reference sequence). Trimming stripped 8 bases from V and 7 bases from J, with 21 bases between. The CDR3 sequence is 16 residues long. The CDR3 loop reads CASSPERPGGNSPLHF. DNA for the CDR3: TGTGCCAGCTCACCCGAGCGCCCGGGGGGAAATTCACCCCTCCACTTT.

This clone has just one count. The V call is TRBV12-5, the J call TRBJ2-1; weak D call: TRBD2 (6 bases). The V and J ends lost 0 bases and 6 bases respectively, with 15 bases between them. The CDR3 extends over 16 amino acids. Looked up from germline, CDR1 is LGHNT and CDR2 is FRNRAP. CDR3 sequence reads: CASGLVVAAGGNEQFF. Written as DNA, the CDR3 is TGTGCTAGTGGTTTGGTAGTAGCGGCTGGGGGCAATGAGCAGTTCTTC.

This clone was detected a few times. The chain recombines TRBV6-5 with TRBJ1-2, with TRBD1 matching 7 bases. Germline lookup yields CDR1 MNHEY and CDR2 SVGAGI. The CDR3 contains 16 residues. V lost 2 bases to trimming and J lost 1 base; unmatched junction nucleotides: 7. In DNA, the CDR3 is TGTGCCAGCAGTTACCTCCTAGGGGGCGGTAACTATGGCTACACCTTC. The encoded protein is CASSYLLGGGNYGYTF.

The gene calls are TRBV11-3 and TRBJ2-5, with unresolved D. Germline lookup yields CDR1 SGHNT and CDR2 YENEEA. V shed 6 bases and J shed 9 bases, with 14 bases lying between them. CDR3 size: 12 residues. Written as DNA, the CDR3 is TGTGCCAGCAGTCAGACCCTCAGCTCCCAGTACTTC. Translating gives CASSQTLSSQYF.

The rearrangement links TRBV9 to TRBJ1-3; 7 nucleotides line up with TRBD1. V trimming: 1 base; J trimming: 3 bases; junction bases outside the gene matches: 7. Germline V lookup: CDR1 SGDLS, CDR2 YYNGEE. The CDR3 length is 16 residues. The CDR3 DNA sequence: TGTGCCAGCAGCGTATTAGAGGGGGCCGGTGGAAACACCATATATTTT. As protein: CASSVLEGAGGNTIYF.

V gene TRBV4-1 combines with J gene TRBJ2-5, with 7 bases that match TRBD2. CDR1 and CDR2 from the germline V gene are MGHRA and YSYEKL. There are 15 residues in the CDR3. The V segment lost 1 base and the J segment 2 bases; nucleotides outside the gene matches: 4. The chain's CDR3 is CASSQGGGGQETQYF. The CDR3 DNA sequence: TGCGCCAGCAGCCAAGGTGGGGGGGGGCAAGAGACCCAGTACTTC.

The CDR3 reads CASSWDRANSPLHF. CDR3 nucleotide sequence: TGTGCCAGCAGTTGGGACAGGGCGAACTCACCCCTCCACTTT. The rearrangement uses TRBV27 and TRBJ1-6; 9 bases map to TRBD1. The CDR3 extends over 14 amino acids. Germline CDR1 and CDR2: MNHEY and SMNVEV (reference sequence). The V segment lost 4 bases and the J segment 10 bases; nucleotides outside the gene matches: 5.

This chain uses TRBV30 with TRBJ1-2; D gene unclear. Germline CDR1 GTSNPN, CDR2 SVGIG (reference sequence). CDR3 size: 14 residues. Trimming took off 4 bases at V and 8 bases at J, with 20 bases between the two ends. CDR3 nucleotide sequence: TGTGCCTGGAACCCAAAGCTACAAGGTACCGGCTACACCTTC. This encodes CAWNPKLQGTGYTF.

The J gene is TRBJ2-3, the V gene TRBV11-2; TRBD2 agrees at 7 bases. V lost 2 bases, J lost 1 base, and 6 bases stayed unmatched. Germline V CDR1 and CDR2: SGHAT, FQNNGV. The CDR3 has 16 residues. This chain's CDR3 is CASSLFLAVRTDTQYF. The DNA for the CDR3 is TGTGCCAGCAGCTTATTCCTAGCGGTACGCACAGATACGCAGTATTTT.

This clone was detected only a few times. This chain connects TRBV7-2 to TRBJ1-2, with 11 positions matching TRBD1. Germline V gene lookup returns CDR1 SGHTA and CDR2 FQGNSA. The CDR3 consists of 15 residues. V was clipped by 4 bases and J by 3 bases; unmatched bases: 4. CDR3 in amino acids: CASSSLDRGHYGYTF. The CDR3 DNA is TGTGCCAGCAGCTCATTGGACAGGGGGCACTATGGCTACACCTTC.

The chain employs TRBV6-4 and TRBJ1-6; D unresolved. Germline-derived CDR1 and CDR2 are MRHNA and SNTAGT. The V end lost 3 bases, the J end lost 9 bases, and 18 bases lay between the germline ends. The CDR3 spans 16 residues. The CDR3 protein is CASSETFRGPSSPLHF. CDR3 in DNA: TGTGCCAGCAGTGAAACTTTCCGGGGTCCATCTTCACCCCTCCACTTT.

The chain employs TRBV10-3 and TRBJ2-1, with 11 bases that match TRBD2. The CDR3 contains 16 residues. The V and J ends lost 5 bases and 5 bases, in that order; junction bases with no gene match: 8. Germline V CDR1 and CDR2: ENHRY, SYGVKD. CDR3 nucleotide sequence: TGTGCCATCAGTTCACCACTAGCGGGGGCGCACAATGAGCAGTTCTTC. It encodes CAISSPLAGAHNEQFF.

V and J are TRBV10-3 and TRBJ1-5; 9 bases match TRBD1. Germline trimming cut 6 bases from V and 7 bases from J; bases unmatched to any gene: 4. This CDR3 has 13 residues. Germline loops: CDR1 ENHRY, CDR2 SYGVKD. CDR3 region: CAISRDRDQPQHF. CDR3 nucleotides: TGTGCCATCAGCCGGGACAGGGACCAGCCCCAGCATTTT.

The chain couples TRBV9 to TRBJ2-5, with D maybe TRBD1 (6 bases). This CDR3 has 17 residues. V was trimmed by 0 bases and J by 4 bases, leaving 19 bases between them. Looked up from germline, CDR1 is SGDLS and CDR2 is YYNGEE. The CDR3 coding sequence is TGTGCCAGCAGCGTAGCGGGGAGAGGGGGTCTTGGAGAGACCCAGTACTTC. It is translated as CASSVAGRGGLGETQYF.

The chain recombines TRBV2 with TRBJ2-7; no clear D. Trimming cost V 4 bases and J 2 bases, with 9 bases left between them. This CDR3 contains 13 residues. Per germline, CDR1 SNHLY and CDR2 FYNNEI. The CDR3 loop is CASSAGQTYEQYF. CDR3 nucleotide sequence: TGTGCCAGCAGTGCTGGGCAAACCTACGAGCAGTACTTC.

V gene TRBV5-1 combines with J gene TRBJ2-1; 8 nucleotides line up with TRBD1. The CDR3 loop spans 14 amino acids. The ends lost 4 bases at V and 5 bases at J; junction bases unmatched: 5. Germline-derived CDR1 and CDR2 are SGHRS and YFSETQ. This CDR3 is CASSAGGANNEQFF. DNA of the CDR3: TGCGCCAGCAGCGCAGGGGGCGCGAACAATGAGCAGTTCTTC.

The chain employs TRBV3-1 (or the pseudogene TRBV3-2) and TRBJ2-7, with 8 bases fitting TRBD2. V shed 0 bases and J 7 bases; nucleotides not matched to a gene: 8. The CDR3 spans 15 residues. Germline V gives CDR1 LGHDT, CDR2 YNNKEL (reference sequence). The CDR3 is CASSQDSSGSGEQYV. CDR3 bases: TGTGCCAGCAGCCAAGATTCGAGCGGGAGTGGGGAGCAGTACGTC.

The chain combines TRBV3-1 (or the pseudogene TRBV3-2) with TRBJ1-2; D perhaps matches TRBD1 (6 bases). This CDR3 region has 15 residues. V lost 0 bases and J 8 bases, leaving 16 bases between the germline ends. Germline lookup yields CDR1 LGHDT and CDR2 YNNKEL (reference sequence). The chain's CDR3 is CASSQDIGGGRGYTF. In nucleotides, the CDR3 is TGTGCCAGCAGCCAAGATATAGGCGGGGGCCGGGGCTACACCTTC.

Points on this clone: Other nucleotide sequences in the sample specify the same CDR3. For the CDR3, the DNA is TGTGCCAGCAGCCCACAGGGGAACACTGAAGCTTTCTTT. It is translated as CASSPQGNTEAFF. The rearrangement uses TRBV7-3 and TRBJ1-1; tentative D call: TRBD1 (6 bases). From germline, CDR1 is SGHTA and CDR2 FQGTGA. This CDR3 comprises 13 residues. The germline V and J ends were trimmed by 5 bases and 1 base, with 8 bases remaining between them.